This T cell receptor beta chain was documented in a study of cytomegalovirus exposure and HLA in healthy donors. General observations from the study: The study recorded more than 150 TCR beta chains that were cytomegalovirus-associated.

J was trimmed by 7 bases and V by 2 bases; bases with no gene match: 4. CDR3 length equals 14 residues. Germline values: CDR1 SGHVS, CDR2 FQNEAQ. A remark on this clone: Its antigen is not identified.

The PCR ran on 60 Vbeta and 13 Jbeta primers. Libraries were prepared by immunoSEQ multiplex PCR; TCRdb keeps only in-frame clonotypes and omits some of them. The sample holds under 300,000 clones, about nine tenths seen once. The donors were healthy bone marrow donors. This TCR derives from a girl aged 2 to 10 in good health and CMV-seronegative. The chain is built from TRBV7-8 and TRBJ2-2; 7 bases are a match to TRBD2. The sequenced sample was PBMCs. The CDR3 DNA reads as TGTGCCAGCAGCTTAATGGGGGGGGGCGGGGAGCTGTTTTTT. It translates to CASSLMGGGGELFF.